The rows below give T cell receptor beta chains drawn from one sample of a study of control samples from healthy donors and cancer patients. TCRdb's table, derived via immunoSEQ multiplex PCR, lists solely in-frame clones and lacks some. This sample has roughly 220,000 clones, with around 94% found just once. The sample was blood. All receptors come from a man aged 45-65 years in good health. Each CDR3 is given with its conserved first and last residue. The D gene is left open where the match is weak. The size field is filled for only some rows; it gives once, few, many or a size class.

v_gene	d_gene	j_gene	abundance	CDR3aa	CDR3nt
TRBV2	TRBD1	TRBJ2-5	-	CASRLGTAYQETQYF	TGTGCCAGCAGGCTCGGGACAGCGTACCAAGAGACCCAGTACTTC
TRBV5-1	TRBD1	TRBJ1-4	-	CASSPGQQNEKLFF	TGCGCCAGCAGCCCGGGACAGCAAAATGAAAAACTGTTTTTT
TRBV7-9	-	TRBJ2-3	-	CASSLGTQYF	TGTGCCAGCAGCTTAGGTACGCAGTATTTT
TRBV6-5	-	TRBJ1-2	-	CASSKTTGTVGYTF	TGTGCCAGCAGCAAGACAACAGGAACGGTCGGCTACACCTTC
TRBV6-5	-	TRBJ2-2	-	CASSPRGVVTGELFF	TGTGCCAGCAGCCCCCGGGGCGTTGTCACCGGGGAGCTGTTTTTT
TRBV5-1	-	TRBJ2-2	once	CASSFGGHTGELFF	TGCGCCAGCAGCTTCGGGGGGCACACCGGGGAGCTGTTTTTT
TRBV14	-	TRBJ2-5	-	CASSRSSQETQYF	TGTGCCAGCAGCCGGAGCTCACAAGAGACCCAGTACTTC
TRBV5-5	-	TRBJ1-2	-	CASSLDRVSGYTF	TGTGCCAGCAGCTTGGACAGGGTGAGCGGCTACACCTTC
TRBV2	-	TRBJ1-2	-	CASSLMSNYGYTF	TGTGCCAGCAGCTTGATGAGTAACTATGGCTACACCTTC
TRBV11-3	-	TRBJ1-1	-	CASSFGGTEAFF	TGTGCCAGCAGCTTTGGCGGGACTGAAGCTTTCTTT
TRBV3-1/TRBV3-2	TRBD1	TRBJ1-1	-	CASSRGQGITEAFF	TGTGCCAGCAGCCGGGGACAGGGAATCACTGAAGCTTTCTTT
TRBV24-1	TRBD1	TRBJ1-1	-	CATSDAKTGGVTEAFF	TGTGCCACCAGTGATGCGAAGACAGGGGGCGTCACTGAAGCTTTCTTT